This T cell receptor beta chain was sequenced during a study of T cell responses to AZD1222 COVID-19 vaccine. Study conclusions and caveats: Nearly half of the spike-specific TCRs reportedly recognize variant regions that carry no mutations. There were mostly white British donors and more females than males, and clonal diversity was possibly underestimated. Following two doses of AZD1222, Spike-specific TCR breadth and depth rose. Regions 160-218 and 743-854 held dominance among vaccine-associated CD4 TCRs, which spanned spike.

On this clone itself: Its matching antigen is unknown.

Only in-frame clones appear in the TCRdb table, and some are missing; sequencing was by immunoSEQ multiplex PCR. Of 150,000 to 200,000 clones in the sample, about 92% were seen once. The germline V gene encodes CDR1 KGHDR and CDR2 SFDVKD. The CDR3 is 16 residues long. V shed 0 bases and J 2 bases; nucleotides not matched to a gene: 6. This receptor was identified in an adult who received the AZD1222 COVID-19 vaccine. The sequences come from peripheral blood, collected 28 days after the second AZD1222 dose. The rearrangement links TRBV24-1 to TRBJ2-7; 7 bases agree with TRBD1. CDR3 sequence (DNA): TGTGCCACCAGTGATTTGCAAGGGACAGAAACCTACGAGCAGTACTTC. Translating gives CATSDLQGTETYEQYF.